The 3 T cell receptor beta chains in this list originate from one sample, sequenced in a study of low-dose radiotherapy and immunotherapy resistance in tumors. Regarding time point: after trial treatment. Treatment denoted: LDRT plus nivolumab, ipilimumab, low-dose cyclophosphamide and aspirin (RACIN trial). Priming of first-strand cDNA relied on TRAV- and TRBV-specific primers (covering alpha and beta chains). TCRs underwent roughly 19 PCR cycles of amplification with a constant-region primer and V-primer adapter. MiXCR, applied by TCRdb to the reads, yields one record per CDR3 protein. Among around 58,000 distinct CDR3 sequences listed, 23% were seen once. Sequencing was performed on PBMCs, taken after low-dose radiotherapy plus immunotherapy. These TCRs come from a male donor with prostate cancer.

Regarding this clonotype: A far bigger clonotype differs at one base, so this is likely a read error. The rearrangement links TRBV13 to TRBJ1-1; a possible D gene is TRBD1 (6 bases). In germline, CDR1 is PRHDT, CDR2 FYEKMQ (reference sequence). V was trimmed by 8 bases and J by 3 bases, leaving 16 bases between them. The CDR3 runs 14 residues. The CDR3 is CASRRGAGYTEAFF. CDR3 sequence (DNA): TGTGCCAGCCGGAGGGGGGCAGGGTACACTGAAGCTTTCTTT.

In regard to this clonotype: This likely came from a read error, as a far larger clone is one base away. V and J are TRBV4-2 and TRBJ2-7; D not certain. The germline gives CDR1 LGHNA, CDR2 YNFKEQ. Deletions cut 5 bases from V and 3 bases from J, with 14 bases between. The CDR3 totals 14 residues. CDR3 in amino acids: CASSLYHGVYEQYF. The CDR3 DNA sequence: TGTGCCAGCAGCTTGTACCACGGAGTCTACGAGCAGTACTTC.

This clonotype was observed at least ten times. The genes are TRBV11-3 and TRBJ2-3; 11 bases are a match to TRBD2. The V segment lost 5 bases and the J segment 2 bases; nucleotides outside the gene matches: 3. CDR1 and CDR2 from the germline V gene are SGHNT and YENEEA. The CDR3 has 15 residues. The DNA for the CDR3 is TGTGCCAGCAGCGCGGGACTAGCGGTCACAGATACGCAGTATTTT. It yields the protein CASSAGLAVTDTQYF.